The T cell receptor (beta chain) described here comes from a study of Ad26.COV2.S vaccination and SARS-CoV-2 variants. Study in general: Trial arm assignment for the donor was COV1001 Ad26.COV2.S. Once, or twice with 56 days between doses, Ad26.COV2.S was given intramuscularly.

Indicated treatment: around 19 received Ad26.COV2.S at low or high dose, single or two shots; about 5 received placebo; per-sample allocation not given. At day 63 after the first vaccine or placebo injection, samples were drawn. The method was immunoSEQ multiplex PCR; TCRdb's version includes in-frame clones alone and lacks a portion of them. The table records 360,000 or so clones, about nine tenths of them present only once. The sequence derives from a person between 18 and 59 years old who received the Ad26.COV2.S COVID-19 vaccine or a placebo. This specimen was peripheral blood, taken in a trial of Ad26.COV2.S vaccine versus placebo.

CDR3 loop: CASSLFGTSGTGEQYF. The CDR3 region has the DNA TGTGCCAGCAGTTTATTCGGGACTAGCGGTACAGGCGAGCAGTACTTC. The chain links TRBV28 to TRBJ2-7, with 11 bases matching TRBD2. The CDR3 totals 16 residues. The V gene end was trimmed by 1 base and the J gene end by 6 bases; junction bases not matched to a gene: 8. Germline V gives CDR1 MDHEN, CDR2 SYDVKM.